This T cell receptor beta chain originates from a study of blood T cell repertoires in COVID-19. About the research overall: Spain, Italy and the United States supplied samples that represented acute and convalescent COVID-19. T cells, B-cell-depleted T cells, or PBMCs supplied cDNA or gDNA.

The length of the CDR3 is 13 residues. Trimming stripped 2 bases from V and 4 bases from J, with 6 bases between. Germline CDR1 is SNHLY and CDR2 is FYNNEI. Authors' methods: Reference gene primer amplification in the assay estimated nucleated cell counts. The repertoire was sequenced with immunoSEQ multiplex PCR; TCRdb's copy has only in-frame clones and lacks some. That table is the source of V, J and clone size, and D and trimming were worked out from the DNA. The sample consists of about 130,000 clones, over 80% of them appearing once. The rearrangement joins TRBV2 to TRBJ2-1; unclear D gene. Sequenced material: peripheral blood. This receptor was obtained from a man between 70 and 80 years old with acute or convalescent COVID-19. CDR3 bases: TGTGCCAGCAGTGAATATCGGTACAATGAGCAGTTCTTC. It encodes CASSEYRYNEQFF.